A selection of T cell receptor beta chains follows, all from one sample in a study of regulatory T cells in long-lasting Graves disease. TCRdb ran MiXCR on the multiplex PCR reads and lists one entry per CDR3 protein. The sample yields hundreds of thousands of distinct CDR3 sequences, approximately 15% seen once. The sample also formed part of further work on T cells in Graves' hyperthyroidism and ophthalmopathy.

Here the sequenced sample was peripheral blood mononuclear cells (PBMCs), taken at new diagnosis, from a patient treated with antithyroid drugs. Every receptor here comes from a woman in her twenties or thirties with Graves disease. The CDR3 runs from the conserved cysteine through the conserved F or W. The order of the fields is V gene, J gene, CDR3 protein.

>TRBV3-1|TRBJ1-2
CASSQQNGYTF
>TRBV29-1|TRBJ1-4
CSVRSGQGALGKLFF
>TRBV6-5|TRBJ1-1
CASSYSDRGQDEAFF
>TRBV20-1|TRBJ1-2
CSPKGGTDYGYTF
>TRBV27|TRBJ2-7
CASSLNRGLYEQYF
>TRBV27|TRBJ2-1
CASREGQSPYNEQFF
>TRBV11-2|TRBJ2-7
CASSIISGTGSYEQYF
>TRBV9|TRBJ1-1
CASSVGFMREAFF
>TRBV7-8|TRBJ2-3
CASSVSAGFAGDTQYF
>TRBV5-1|TRBJ2-2
CASSLTPGLATGELFF
>TRBV18|TRBJ2-7
CASSPEWQTSYEQYF
>TRBV11-2|TRBJ2-3
CASSLTLATDTQYF
>TRBV28|TRBJ1-1
CASSVAGTQAFF
>TRBV5-1|TRBJ2-4
CASSFTWTVLAKNIQYF
>TRBV2|TRBJ2-5
CASSPLDKVGPETQHF
>TRBV12-3/TRBV12-4|TRBJ2-1
CASSTLAGQSEQFF
>TRBV5-6|TRBJ2-5
CASSLRTPGETQYF
>TRBV28|TRBJ2-7
CASSLWVDLGAYEQYF
>TRBV18|TRBJ1-5
CASSPQGNQPQHF
>TRBV20-1|TRBJ2-2
CSARAAGANGGLFF
>TRBV9|TRBJ1-2
CASSVEAGNYGYTF
>TRBV24-1|TRBJ2-1
CATSAAATNEQFF
>TRBV6-1|TRBJ1-1
CASSDRGLMNTEAFF
>TRBV6-1|TRBJ1-5
CASRLGNSNQPQHF
>TRBV20-1|TRBJ2-1
CSANPGLAANEQFF
>TRBV2|TRBJ1-3
CASRTGGSGNTIYF
>TRBV27|TRBJ2-7
CASSLLGGIFDEQYF
>TRBV5-1|TRBJ1-1
CASSPRTGGFTEAFF
>TRBV3-1|TRBJ1-6
CASSQDDKSLSF
>TRBV27|TRBJ2-7
CASRITPESSSEQYF
>TRBV2|TRBJ2-7
CASSEGTGYEQYF
>TRBV19|TRBJ1-5
CASNHNRGLNQPQHF
>TRBV5-1|TRBJ2-3
CASSEGGPVVTDTQYF
>TRBV25-1|TRBJ2-3
CASSERTGGQYF
>TRBV30|TRBJ1-3
CAFVVRGGIGNTIYF
>TRBV28|TRBJ2-3
CASSPNRRTDTQYF
>TRBV6-2/TRBV6-3|TRBJ1-3
CASLDRAGNTIYF
>TRBV2|TRBJ2-1
CASSRTGGYNNEQFF
>TRBV28|TRBJ2-7
CATARDRGYEQYF
>TRBV6-2/TRBV6-3|TRBJ1-5
CASSAPNYRGSNQPQHF
>TRBV18|TRBJ1-1
CASSHHRTTEAFF
>TRBV7-9|TRBJ2-1
CASSGTDSYNEQFF
>TRBV20-1|TRBJ2-5
CSAGGPDQETQYF
>TRBV12-3/TRBV12-4|TRBJ1-1
CASSVYRNTEAFF
>TRBV28|TRBJ1-2
CASSLDGDYYGYTF
>TRBV28|TRBJ1-1
CAITGTGGGLMNTEAFF
>TRBV6-9|TRBJ2-1
CASSFGLRVDEQFF
>TRBV3-1|TRBJ1-1
CASSQVPIGGSMNTEAFF
>TRBV5-1|TRBJ2-5
CASSPISQRQETQYF
>TRBV7-9|TRBJ1-1
CASSLDLGEAFF
>TRBV20-1|TRBJ1-6
CSAREPVYNSPLHF
>TRBV5-1|TRBJ1-1
CASRPSPNTEAFF